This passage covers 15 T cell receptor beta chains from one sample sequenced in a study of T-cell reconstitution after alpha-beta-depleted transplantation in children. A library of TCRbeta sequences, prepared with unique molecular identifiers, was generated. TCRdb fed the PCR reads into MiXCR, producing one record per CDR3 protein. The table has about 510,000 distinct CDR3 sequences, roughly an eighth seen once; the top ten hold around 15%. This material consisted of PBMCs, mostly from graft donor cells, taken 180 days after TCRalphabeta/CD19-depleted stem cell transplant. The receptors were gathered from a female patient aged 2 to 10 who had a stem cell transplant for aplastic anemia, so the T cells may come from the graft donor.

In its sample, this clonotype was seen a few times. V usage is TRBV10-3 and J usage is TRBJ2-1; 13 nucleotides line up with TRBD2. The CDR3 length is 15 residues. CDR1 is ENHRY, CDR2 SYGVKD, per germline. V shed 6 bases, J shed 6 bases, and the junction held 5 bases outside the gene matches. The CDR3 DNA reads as TGTGCCATCAGCCCGACTAGCGGGAGGTCCAATGAGCAGTTCTTC. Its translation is CAISPTSGRSNEQFF.

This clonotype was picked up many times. The CDR3 DNA is TGTGCCAGCAGCTCCCCCTACGAGCAGTACGTC. Translation: CASSSPYEQYV. The chain uses TRBV28 and TRBJ2-7; no definite D call. Between the trimmed V and J ends, which lost 6 bases and 2 bases, there was a span of 5 bases. This CDR3 contains 11 residues. Germline V gene sequence: CDR1 MDHEN, CDR2 SYDVKM.

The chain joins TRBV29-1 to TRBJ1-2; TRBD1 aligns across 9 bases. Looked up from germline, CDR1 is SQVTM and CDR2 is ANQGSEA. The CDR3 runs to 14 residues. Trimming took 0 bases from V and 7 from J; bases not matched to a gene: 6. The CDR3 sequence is CSVEDYRTGAGYTF. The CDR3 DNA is TGCAGCGTTGAAGATTACCGGACAGGGGCTGGCTACACCTTC.

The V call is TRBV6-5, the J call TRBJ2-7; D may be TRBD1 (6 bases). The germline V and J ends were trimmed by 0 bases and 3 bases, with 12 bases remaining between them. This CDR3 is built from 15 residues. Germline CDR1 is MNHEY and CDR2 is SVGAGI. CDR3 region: CASSYSPGDGYEQYF. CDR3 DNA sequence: TGTGCCAGCAGTTACTCACCAGGGGACGGCTACGAGCAGTACTTC.

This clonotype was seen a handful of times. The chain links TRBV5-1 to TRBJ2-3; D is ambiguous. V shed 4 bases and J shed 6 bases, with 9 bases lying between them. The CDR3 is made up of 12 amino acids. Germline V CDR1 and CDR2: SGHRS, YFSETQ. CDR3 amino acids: CASSGTGDTQYF. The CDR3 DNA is TGCGCCAGCAGCGGTACCGGGGATACGCAGTATTTT.

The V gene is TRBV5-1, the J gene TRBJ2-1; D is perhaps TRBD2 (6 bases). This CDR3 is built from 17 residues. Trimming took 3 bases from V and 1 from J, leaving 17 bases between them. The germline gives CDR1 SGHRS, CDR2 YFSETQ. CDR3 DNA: TGCGCCAGCAGCTCATCCGGGACTCCTCCTTCCTACAATGAGCAGTTCTTC. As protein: CASSSSGTPPSYNEQFF. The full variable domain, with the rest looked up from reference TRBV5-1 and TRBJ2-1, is KAGVTQTPRYLIKTRGQQVTLSCSPISGHRSVSWYQQTPGQGLQFLFEYFSETQRNKGNFPGRFSGRQFSNSRSEMNVSTLELGDSALYLCASSSSGTPPSYNEQFFGPGTRLTVL.

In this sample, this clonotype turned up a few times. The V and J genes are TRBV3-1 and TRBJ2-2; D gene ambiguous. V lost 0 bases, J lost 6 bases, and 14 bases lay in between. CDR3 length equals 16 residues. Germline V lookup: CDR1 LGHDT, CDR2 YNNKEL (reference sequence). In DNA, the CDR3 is TGTGCCAGCAGCCAAGAAGGCCAGGTTAGGGCCGGGGAGCTGTTTTTT. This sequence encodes CASSQEGQVRAGELFF.

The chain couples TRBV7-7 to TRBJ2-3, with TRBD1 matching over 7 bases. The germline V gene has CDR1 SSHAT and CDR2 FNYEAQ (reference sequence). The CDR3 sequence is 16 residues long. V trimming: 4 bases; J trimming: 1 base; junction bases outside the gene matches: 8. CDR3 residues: CASSSGQEPRTDTQYF. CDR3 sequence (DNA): TGTGCCAGCAGCTCCGGACAGGAACCACGCACAGATACGCAGTATTTT.

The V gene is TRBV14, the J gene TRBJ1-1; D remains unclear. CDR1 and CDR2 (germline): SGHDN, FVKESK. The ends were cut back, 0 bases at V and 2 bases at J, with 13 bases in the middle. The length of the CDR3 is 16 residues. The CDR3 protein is CASSQDWAGQNTEAFF. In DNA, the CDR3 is TGTGCCAGCAGCCAAGATTGGGCAGGCCAAAACACTGAAGCTTTCTTT. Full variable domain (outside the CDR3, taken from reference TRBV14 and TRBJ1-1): EAGVTQFPSHSVIEKGQTVTLRCDPISGHDNLYWYRRVMGKEIKFLLHFVKESKQDESGMPNNRFLAERTGGTYSTLKVQPAELEDSGVYFCASSQDWAGQNTEAFFGQGTRLTVV.

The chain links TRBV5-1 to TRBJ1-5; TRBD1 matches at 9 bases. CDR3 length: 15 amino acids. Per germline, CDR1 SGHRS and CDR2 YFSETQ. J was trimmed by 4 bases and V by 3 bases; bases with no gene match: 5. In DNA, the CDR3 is TGCGCCAGCAGCTGGGACGGACAGGGGAATCAGCCCCAGCATTTT. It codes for CASSWDGQGNQPQHF. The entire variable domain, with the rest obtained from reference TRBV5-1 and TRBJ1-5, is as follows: KAGVTQTPRYLIKTRGQQVTLSCSPISGHRSVSWYQQTPGQGLQFLFEYFSETQRNKGNFPGRFSGRQFSNSRSEMNVSTLELGDSALYLCASSWDGQGNQPQHFGDGTRLSIL.

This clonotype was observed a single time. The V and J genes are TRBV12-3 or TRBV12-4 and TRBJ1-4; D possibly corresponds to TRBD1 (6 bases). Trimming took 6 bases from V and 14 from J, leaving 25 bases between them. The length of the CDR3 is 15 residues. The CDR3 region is CASRHPGHRGSRLFF. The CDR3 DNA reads TGTGCCAGCAGACATCCGGGACACCGGGGGTCGAGGCTGTTTTTT.

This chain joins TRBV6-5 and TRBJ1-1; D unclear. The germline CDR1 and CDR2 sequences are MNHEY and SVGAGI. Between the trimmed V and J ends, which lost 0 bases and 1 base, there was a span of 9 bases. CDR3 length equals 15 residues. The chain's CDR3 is CASSYSRRRNTEAFF. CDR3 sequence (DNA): TGTGCCAGCAGTTACTCACGGCGGCGGAACACTGAAGCTTTCTTT.

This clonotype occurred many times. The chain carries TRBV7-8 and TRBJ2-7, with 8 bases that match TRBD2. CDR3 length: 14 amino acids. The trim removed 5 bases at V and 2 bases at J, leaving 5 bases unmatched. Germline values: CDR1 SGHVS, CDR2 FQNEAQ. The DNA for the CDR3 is TGTGCCAGCAGCCCTCCGGGGGGGGCCTACGAGCAGTACTTC. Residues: CASSPPGGAYEQYF.

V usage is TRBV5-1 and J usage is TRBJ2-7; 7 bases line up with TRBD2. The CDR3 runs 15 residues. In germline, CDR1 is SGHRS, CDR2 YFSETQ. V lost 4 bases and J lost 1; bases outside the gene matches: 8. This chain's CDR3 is CASSPKPGGSYEQYF. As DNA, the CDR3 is TGCGCCAGCAGCCCCAAGCCGGGAGGATCCTACGAGCAGTACTTC.

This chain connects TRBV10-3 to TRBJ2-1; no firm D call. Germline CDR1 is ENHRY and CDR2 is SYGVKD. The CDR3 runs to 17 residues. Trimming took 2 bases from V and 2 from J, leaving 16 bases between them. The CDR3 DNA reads TGTGCCATCAGTGAGGTAGCCCTTGCAAGCGCCTACAATGAGCAGTTCTTC. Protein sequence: CAISEVALASAYNEQFF.